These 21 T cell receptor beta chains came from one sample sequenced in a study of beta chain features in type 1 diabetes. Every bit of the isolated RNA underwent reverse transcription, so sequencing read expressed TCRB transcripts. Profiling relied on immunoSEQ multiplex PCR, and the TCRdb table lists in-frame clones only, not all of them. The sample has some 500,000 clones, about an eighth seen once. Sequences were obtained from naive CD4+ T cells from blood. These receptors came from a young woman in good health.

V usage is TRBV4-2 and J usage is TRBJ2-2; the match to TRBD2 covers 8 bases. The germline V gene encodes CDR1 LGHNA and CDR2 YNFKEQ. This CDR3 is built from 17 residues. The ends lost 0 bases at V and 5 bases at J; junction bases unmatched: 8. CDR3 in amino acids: CASSQEPAGAETGELFF. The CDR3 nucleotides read TGTGCCAGCAGCCAAGAACCAGCGGGGGCAGAAACCGGGGAGCTGTTTTTT.

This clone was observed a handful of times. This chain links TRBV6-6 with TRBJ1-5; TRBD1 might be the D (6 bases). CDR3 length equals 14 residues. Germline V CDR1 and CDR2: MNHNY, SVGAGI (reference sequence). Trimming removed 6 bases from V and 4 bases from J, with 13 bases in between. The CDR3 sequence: CASRLGQLNQPQHF. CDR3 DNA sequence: TGTGCCAGCAGACTCGGACAGCTGAATCAGCCCCAGCATTTT.

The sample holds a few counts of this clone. The CDR3 is CATSGPGRFYNEQFF. CDR3 DNA: TGTGCCACCAGCGGGCCGGGACGGTTCTACAATGAGCAGTTCTTC. The chain employs TRBV15 and TRBJ2-1; either TRBD1 or TRBD2 may fit D (5 bases each). Trimming left V 5 bases short and J 3 bases short, with 14 bases between. The CDR3 is made up of 15 amino acids. Germline CDR1 LNHNV, CDR2 YYDKDF (reference sequence).

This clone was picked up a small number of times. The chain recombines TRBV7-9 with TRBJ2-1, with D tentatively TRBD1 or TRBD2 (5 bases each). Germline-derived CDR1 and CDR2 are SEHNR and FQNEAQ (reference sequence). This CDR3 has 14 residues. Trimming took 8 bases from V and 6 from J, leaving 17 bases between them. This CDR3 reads CASGLRGAGNEQFF. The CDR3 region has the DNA TGTGCCAGCGGACTTAGAGGGGCGGGCAATGAGCAGTTCTTC.

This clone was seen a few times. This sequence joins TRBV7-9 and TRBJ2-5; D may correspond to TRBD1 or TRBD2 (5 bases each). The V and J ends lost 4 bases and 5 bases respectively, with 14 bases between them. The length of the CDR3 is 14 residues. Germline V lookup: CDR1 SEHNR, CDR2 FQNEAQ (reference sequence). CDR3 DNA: TGTGCCAGCAGCTCAGCCACGGGGCCGGAGACCCAGTACTTC. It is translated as CASSSATGPETQYF.

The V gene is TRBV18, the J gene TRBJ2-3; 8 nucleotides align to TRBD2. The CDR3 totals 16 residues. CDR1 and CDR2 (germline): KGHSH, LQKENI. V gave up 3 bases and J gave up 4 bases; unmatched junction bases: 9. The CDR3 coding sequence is TGTGCCAGCTCACCTCTTGCGGGAGGTCGAGCAGATACGCAGTATTTT. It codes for CASSPLAGGRADTQYF.

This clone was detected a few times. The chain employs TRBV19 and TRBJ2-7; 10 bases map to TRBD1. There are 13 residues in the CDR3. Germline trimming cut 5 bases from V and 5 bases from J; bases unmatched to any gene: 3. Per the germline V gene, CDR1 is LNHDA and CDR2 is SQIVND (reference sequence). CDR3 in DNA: TGTGCCAGTAGTCTCGGACAGGGGGACGAGCAGTACGTC. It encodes CASSLGQGDEQYV.

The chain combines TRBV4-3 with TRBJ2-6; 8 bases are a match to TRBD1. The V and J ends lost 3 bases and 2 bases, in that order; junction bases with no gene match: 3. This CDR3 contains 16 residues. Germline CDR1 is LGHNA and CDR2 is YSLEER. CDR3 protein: CASSHLQGAGANVLTF. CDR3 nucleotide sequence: TGCGCCAGCAGCCACTTACAGGGGGCTGGGGCCAACGTCCTGACTTTC.

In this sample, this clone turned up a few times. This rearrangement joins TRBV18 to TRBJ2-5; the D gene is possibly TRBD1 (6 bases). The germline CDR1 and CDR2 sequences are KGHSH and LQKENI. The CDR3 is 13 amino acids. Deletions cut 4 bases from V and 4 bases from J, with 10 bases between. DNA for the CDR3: TGTGCCAGCTCACTCGGACAGTCAGAGACCCAGTACTTC. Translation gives CASSLGQSETQYF.

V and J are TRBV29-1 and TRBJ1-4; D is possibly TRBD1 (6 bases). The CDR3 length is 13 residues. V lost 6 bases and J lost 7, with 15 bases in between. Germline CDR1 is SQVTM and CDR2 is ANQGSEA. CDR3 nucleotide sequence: TGCAGCGTGCGTGGGGGGGCCAGTGAAAAACTGTTTTTT. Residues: CSVRGGASEKLFF.

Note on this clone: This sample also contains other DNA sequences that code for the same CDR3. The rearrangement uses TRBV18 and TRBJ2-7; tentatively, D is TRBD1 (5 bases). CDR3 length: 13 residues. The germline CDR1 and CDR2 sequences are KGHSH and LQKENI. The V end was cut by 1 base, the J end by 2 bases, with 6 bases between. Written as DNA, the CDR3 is TGTGCCAGCTCACCACAGGGGACCTACGAGCAGTACGTC. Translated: CASSPQGTYEQYV.

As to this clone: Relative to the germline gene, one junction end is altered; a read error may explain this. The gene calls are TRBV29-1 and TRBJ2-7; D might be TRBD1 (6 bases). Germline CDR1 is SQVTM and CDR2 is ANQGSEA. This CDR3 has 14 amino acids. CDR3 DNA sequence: TGCAGCGGTGAAACCGGCAGGGGTGGCGACGAGCAGTACTTC. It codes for CSGETGRGGDEQYF.

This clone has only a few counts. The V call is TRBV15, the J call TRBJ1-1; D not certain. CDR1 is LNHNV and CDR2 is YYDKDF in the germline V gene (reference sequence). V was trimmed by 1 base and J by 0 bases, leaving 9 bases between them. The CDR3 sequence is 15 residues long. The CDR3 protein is CATSRAGVLNTEAFF. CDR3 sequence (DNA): TGTGCCACCAGCAGAGCCGGAGTTTTGAACACTGAAGCTTTCTTT.

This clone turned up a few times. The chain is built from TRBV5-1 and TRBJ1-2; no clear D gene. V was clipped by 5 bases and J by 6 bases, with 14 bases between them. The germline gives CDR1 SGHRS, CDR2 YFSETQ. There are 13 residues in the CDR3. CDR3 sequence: CASRAEVKDGYTF. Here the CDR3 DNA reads TGCGCCAGCAGGGCCGAGGTAAAGGATGGCTACACCTTC.

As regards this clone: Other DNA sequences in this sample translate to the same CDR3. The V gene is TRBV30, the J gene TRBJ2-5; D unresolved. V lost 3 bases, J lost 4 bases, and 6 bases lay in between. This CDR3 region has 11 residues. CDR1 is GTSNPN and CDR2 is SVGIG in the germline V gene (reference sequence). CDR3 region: CAWSSGETQYF. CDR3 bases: TGTGCCTGGAGCTCGGGAGAGACCCAGTACTTC.

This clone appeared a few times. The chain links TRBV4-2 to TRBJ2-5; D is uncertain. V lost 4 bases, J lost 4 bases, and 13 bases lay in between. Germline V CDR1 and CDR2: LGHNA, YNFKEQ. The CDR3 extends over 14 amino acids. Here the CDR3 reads CASSPSPPGETQYF. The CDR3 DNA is TGTGCCAGCAGCCCTTCTCCTCCGGGAGAGACCCAGTACTTC.

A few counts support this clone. The CDR3 nucleotides read TGTGCCAGCAGTTGGGACAGGACGGCGAGCTACACCTTC. It encodes CASSWDRTASYTF. The chain uses TRBV28 and TRBJ1-2; the match to TRBD1 covers 8 bases. The length of the CDR3 is 13 residues. After removal of 4 bases from V and 9 bases from J, the junction contained 7 bases not matched to a gene. CDR1 and CDR2 (germline): MDHEN, SYDVKM.

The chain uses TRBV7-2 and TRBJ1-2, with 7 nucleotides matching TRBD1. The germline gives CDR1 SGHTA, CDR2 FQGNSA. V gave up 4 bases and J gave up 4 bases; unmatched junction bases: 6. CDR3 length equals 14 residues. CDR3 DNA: TGTGCCAGCAGCTACACAGGGGACTCCTATGGCTACACCTTC. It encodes CASSYTGDSYGYTF.

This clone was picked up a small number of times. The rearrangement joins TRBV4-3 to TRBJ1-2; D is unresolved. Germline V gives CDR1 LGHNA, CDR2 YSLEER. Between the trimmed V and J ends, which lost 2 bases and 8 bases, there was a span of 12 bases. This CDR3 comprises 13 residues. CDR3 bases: TGCGCCAGCAGCCAAACGGGATTGAGAGGCTACACCTTC. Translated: CASSQTGLRGYTF.

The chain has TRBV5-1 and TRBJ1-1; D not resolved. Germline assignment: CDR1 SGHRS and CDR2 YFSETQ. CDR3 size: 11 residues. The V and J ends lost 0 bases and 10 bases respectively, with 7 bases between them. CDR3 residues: CASSLGASAFF. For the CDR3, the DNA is TGCGCCAGCAGCTTGGGGGCGTCAGCTTTCTTT.

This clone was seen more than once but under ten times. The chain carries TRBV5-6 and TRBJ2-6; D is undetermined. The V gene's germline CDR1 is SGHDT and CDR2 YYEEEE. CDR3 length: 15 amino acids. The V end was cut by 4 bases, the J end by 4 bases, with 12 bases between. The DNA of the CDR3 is TGTGCCAGCAGCCTGGGTAGGAAGGGGGCCAACGTCCTGACTTTC. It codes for CASSLGRKGANVLTF.